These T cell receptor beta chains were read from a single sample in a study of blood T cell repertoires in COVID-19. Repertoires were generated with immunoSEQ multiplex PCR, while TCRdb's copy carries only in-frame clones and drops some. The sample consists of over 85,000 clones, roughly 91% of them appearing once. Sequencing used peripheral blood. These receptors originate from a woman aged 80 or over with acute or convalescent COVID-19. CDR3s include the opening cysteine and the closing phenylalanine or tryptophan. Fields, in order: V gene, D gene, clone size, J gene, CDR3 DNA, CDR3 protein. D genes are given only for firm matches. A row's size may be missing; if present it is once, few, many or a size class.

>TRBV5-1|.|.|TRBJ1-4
TGCGCCAGCAGCTTGGGGCAGTTCAATGAAAAACTGTTTTTT
CASSLGQFNEKLFF
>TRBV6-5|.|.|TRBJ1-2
TGTGCCAGCAGCTCTGTGACTGCAAACTATGGCTACACCTTC
CASSSVTANYGYTF
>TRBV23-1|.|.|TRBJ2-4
TGCGCCAGCAGTCAACCCTTGACAGATAGAAAAAACATTCAGTACTTC
CASSQPLTDRKNIQYF
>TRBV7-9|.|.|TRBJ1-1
TGTGCCAGCAGCTTAGAGTCGGCTGAAGCTTTCTTT
CASSLESAEAFF
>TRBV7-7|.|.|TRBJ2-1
TGTGCTAGCAGCTTAGTCCCCGGCGGAAGCTCCTACAATGAGCAGTTCTTC
CASSLVPGGSSYNEQFF
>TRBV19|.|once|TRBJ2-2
TGTGCCAGTAGTATACAGGGCTCGAACACCGGGGAGCTGTTTTTT
CASSIQGSNTGELFF
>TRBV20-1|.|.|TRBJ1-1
TGCAGTGCTAGTGAATCAGGGTACACTGAAGCTTTCTTT
CSASESGYTEAFF
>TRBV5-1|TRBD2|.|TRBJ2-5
TGCGCCAGCCGGGTAGTGAGCGGGGGGATCCAAGAGACCCAGTACTTC
CASRVVSGGIQETQYF
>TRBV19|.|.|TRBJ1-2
TGTGCCAGTAGTACCGGACAGTTTTTTAACTATGGCTACACCTTC
CASSTGQFFNYGYTF
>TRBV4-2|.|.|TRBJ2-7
TGTGCCAGCAGCCAAGGAGAGGTGAGCTCCTACGAGCAGTACTTC
CASSQGEVSSYEQYF
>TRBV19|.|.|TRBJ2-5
TGTGCCAGTAGTACCCCCAGGGGACGGGCTCAAGAGACCCAGTACTTC
CASSTPRGRAQETQYF
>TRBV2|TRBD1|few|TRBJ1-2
TGTGCCAGCAGTATAGTGCCGACAGGGGGTTATGGCTACACCTTC
CASSIVPTGGYGYTF
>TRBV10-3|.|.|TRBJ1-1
TGTGCCGTCGATCCGGGACACAGGAACACTGAAGCTTTCTTT
CAVDPGHRNTEAFF
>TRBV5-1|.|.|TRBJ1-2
TGCGCCAGCAGCTTGGGCCGAGACTATGGCTACACCTTC
CASSLGRDYGYTF
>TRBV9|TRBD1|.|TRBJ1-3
TGTGCCAGCAGCGTAGGGATCGACAGGGGCGGAAACACCATATATTTT
CASSVGIDRGGNTIYF
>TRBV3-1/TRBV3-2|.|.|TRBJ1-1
TGTGCCAGCAGCCAAGAGGGTTACAGAGGGAGAGGTGAAGCTTTCTTT
CASSQEGYRGRGEAFF
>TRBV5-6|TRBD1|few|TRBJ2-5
TGTGCCAGCAGCCCTCCGGGACAGCTTCAAGAGACCCAGTACTTC
CASSPPGQLQETQYF
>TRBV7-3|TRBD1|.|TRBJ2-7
TGTGCCAGCAGCTCCTCCGGGACAGGTAACCACGAGCAGTACTTC
CASSSSGTGNHEQYF
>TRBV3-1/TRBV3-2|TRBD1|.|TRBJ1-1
TGTGCCAGCAGCCTAGGACAGGACACTGAAGCTTTCTTT
CASSLGQDTEAFF
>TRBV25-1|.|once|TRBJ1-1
TGTGCCAGCAAAAAAGGGGACACTGAAGCTTTCTTT
CASKKGDTEAFF
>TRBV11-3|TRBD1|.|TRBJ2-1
TGTGCCAGCAGCTCCCCGGGACAGGGTATCCTTGAGCAGTTCTTC
CASSSPGQGILEQFF
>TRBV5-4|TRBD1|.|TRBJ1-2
TGTGCCAGCAGCTTGAGGACAGGAGTTAACTATGGCTACACCTTC
CASSLRTGVNYGYTF
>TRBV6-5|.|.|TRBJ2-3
TGTGCCAGCAGTTACGGCTTAGGAGGAACCCCGGATACGCAGTATTTT
CASSYGLGGTPDTQYF
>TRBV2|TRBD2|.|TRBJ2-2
TGTGCCAGCAGTGAAGTGCGGGAGGGGACCGGGGAGCTGTTTTTT
CASSEVREGTGELFF
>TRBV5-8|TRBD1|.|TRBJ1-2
TGTGCCCAGACCGGGACAGGAATTAACTATGGCTACACCTTC
CAQTGTGINYGYTF
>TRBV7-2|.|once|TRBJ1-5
TGTGCCAGCAGACGGGGGGGGCCCAATCAGCCCCAGCATTTT
CASRRGGPNQPQHF
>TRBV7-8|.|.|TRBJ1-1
TGTGCCAGCAGCTTGCGGGGGGCGTCGAACACTGAAGCTTTCTTT
CASSLRGASNTEAFF
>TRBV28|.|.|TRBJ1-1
TGTGCCAGCAGTTGGGGGGTCATCGGTAACACTGAAGCTTTCTTT
CASSWGVIGNTEAFF
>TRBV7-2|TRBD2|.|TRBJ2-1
TGTGCCAGCAGCTTAAACTTCGGGGGGGCGCGGAATGAGCAGTTCTTC
CASSLNFGGARNEQFF
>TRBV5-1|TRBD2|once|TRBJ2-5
TGCGCCAGCAGCTCTCTGACTAGCGGGGGGGCGGAGACCCAGTACTTC
CASSSLTSGGAETQYF
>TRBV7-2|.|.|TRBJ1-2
TGTGCCAGCAGCTTAGGGGGGGGGCGAGGCTACACCTTC
CASSLGGGRGYTF
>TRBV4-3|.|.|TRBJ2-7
TGCGCCAGCAGCCAAGATTTAGATTCCTACGGGGAGCAGTACTTC
CASSQDLDSYGEQYF
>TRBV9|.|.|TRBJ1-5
TGTGCCAGCAGCGGAGACGGGAGGGCCCAGCATTTT
CASSGDGRAQHF
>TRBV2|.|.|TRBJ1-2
TGTGCCAGCAGTGAAGTACGGAGTAACTATGGCTACACCTTC
CASSEVRSNYGYTF
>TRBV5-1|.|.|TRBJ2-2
TGCGCCAGCAGCTATCTGGGACTTAGCACCGGGGAGCTGTTTTTT
CASSYLGLSTGELFF
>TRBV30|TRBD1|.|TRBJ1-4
TGTGCCTGTATAAAGGGGGCGGCTAATGAAAAACTGTTTTTT
CACIKGAANEKLFF
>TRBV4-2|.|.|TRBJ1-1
TGTGCCAGCAGCCAACAGGGGCGAAGCACTGAAGCTTTCTTT
CASSQQGRSTEAFF
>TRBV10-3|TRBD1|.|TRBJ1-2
TGTGCCATCAGGGAAACAGGGGGAGAAGGCTACACCTTC
CAIRETGGEGYTF
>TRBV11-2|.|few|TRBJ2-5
TGTGCCAGCAGCTTAGTGGGGGGAGCCATGGAGACCCAGTACTTC
CASSLVGGAMETQYF
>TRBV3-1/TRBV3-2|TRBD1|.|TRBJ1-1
TGTGCCAGCAGCACCCGACAGGGGAACACTGAAGCTTTCTTT
CASSTRQGNTEAFF